The 28 T cell receptor beta chains below come from one sample, sequenced in a study of blood T cells in healthy people across ages. With a J-beta primer mix and a sample-barcoded 5' primer, a second PCR ran about 6 to 11 cycles. TCRdb passed the 5' RACE reads through MiXCR, listing each CDR3 protein once. The table lists about 1.5 million distinct CDR3 sequences, approximately 42% of them singletons. The sample comprised blood. The receptors shown here come from a woman aged 18 to 35 in good health.

V is TRBV4-3 and J is TRBJ2-1; 8 bases match TRBD1. The CDR3 is 16 amino acids. Per germline, CDR1 LGHNA and CDR2 YSLEER. V gave up 2 bases and J gave up 8 bases; unmatched junction bases: 11. CDR3 sequence (DNA): TGCGCCAGCAGCCAAAGTGCGGGACAGGCTTTATATGAGCAGTTCTTC. This sequence encodes CASSQSAGQALYEQFF.

The chain is built from TRBV5-1 and TRBJ2-2, with D perhaps TRBD2 (6 bases). The CDR3 contains 16 residues. Trimming stripped 0 bases from V and 6 bases from J, with 15 bases between. Germline V gene sequence: CDR1 SGHRS, CDR2 YFSETQ. This CDR3 is CASSLGGTTGAGELFF. CDR3 sequence (DNA): TGCGCCAGCAGCTTGGGCGGCACTACGGGGGCCGGGGAGCTGTTTTTT.

This clonotype was seen only a few times. With a much larger clone just one base away, this may be a read error. The CDR3: CAISEYDEQFF. In nucleotides, the CDR3 is TGTGCCATCAGTGAGTATGATGAGCAGTTCTTC. This sequence joins TRBV10-3 and TRBJ2-1; no firm D call. This CDR3 has 11 amino acids. V was clipped by 1 base and J by 8 bases, with 3 bases between them. In germline, CDR1 is ENHRY, CDR2 SYGVKD.

The gene calls are TRBV2 and TRBJ1-5; D ambiguous. The V gene's germline CDR1 is SNHLY and CDR2 FYNNEI. V was cut by 1 base and J by 7 bases, with 8 bases left in between. CDR3 length equals 13 residues. For the CDR3, the DNA is TGTGCCAGCAGTGAAGAGTCTGAGCAGCCCCAGCATTTT. Protein: CASSEESEQPQHF.

The chain recombines TRBV21-1 with TRBJ2-3. TRBV21-1 is a known pseudogene. The CDR3 length is 15 residues. The CDR3 nucleotides are TGTGCCAGCGGCAATGATGGTAGGACCACAGATACGCAGTATTTT. This gives the protein CASGNDGRTTDTQYF.

This clonotype was observed a few times. This sequence joins TRBV29-1 and TRBJ2-4; 7 nucleotides match TRBD1. The CDR3 runs 13 residues. Germline V gives CDR1 SQVTM, CDR2 ANQGSEA. With 6 bases clipped from V and 4 bases from J, the junction kept 6 bases outside the gene matches. The CDR3 reads CSVRGQVKNIQYF. CDR3 bases: TGCAGCGTCCGCGGACAGGTGAAAAACATTCAGTACTTC.

The chain recombines TRBV12-3 or TRBV12-4 with TRBJ2-1; 7 bases agree with TRBD1. The end of the DNA fits TRBJ2-7 better, so the J call may be wrong. The CDR3 runs 14 residues. For the CDR3, the DNA is TGTGCCAGCAGTTTGGGGACAGAGTACAATGAGCAGTACTTC. Amino acid sequence: CASSLGTEYNEQYF.

The gene calls are TRBV6-5 and TRBJ1-1, with TRBD1 matching over 10 bases. CDR1 and CDR2 (germline): MNHEY, SVGAGI. This CDR3 contains 14 residues. Germline trimming cut 6 bases from V and 1 base from J; bases unmatched to any gene: 2. This CDR3 is CASRGDRGNTEAFF. The DNA for the CDR3 is TGTGCCAGCAGGGGGGACAGGGGGAACACTGAAGCTTTCTTT.

This clonotype was detected only a few times. The chain is built from TRBV2 and TRBJ2-5, with D perhaps matching TRBD2 (5 bases). CDR1 is SNHLY and CDR2 is FYNNEI in the germline V gene. The V end was cut by 6 bases, the J end by 5 bases, with 16 bases between. This CDR3 spans 14 amino acids. The DNA of the CDR3 is TGTGCCAGCAGAAGGGAATGGGTAGCGGAGACCCAGTACTTC. It yields the protein CASRREWVAETQYF. Full variable domain (missing parts from reference TRBV2 and TRBJ2-5): EPEVTQTPSHQVTQMGQEVILRCVPISNHLYFYWYRQILGQKVEFLVSFYNNEISEKSEIFDDQFSVERPDGSNFTLKIRSTKLEDSAMYFCASRREWVAETQYFGPGTRLLVL.

The rearrangement links TRBV7-2 to TRBJ2-7, with 13 nucleotides matching TRBD2. Per the germline V gene, CDR1 is SGHTA and CDR2 is FQGNSA. The CDR3 length is 15 residues. V shed 4 bases and J 6 bases; nucleotides not matched to a gene: 6. The CDR3: CASSSGLAGEVEQYF. CDR3 bases: TGTGCCAGCAGCTCAGGACTAGCGGGAGAAGTCGAGCAGTACTTC.

This clonotype was detected only a few times. The rearrangement links TRBV4-3 to TRBJ1-1; a possible D gene is TRBD1 (5 bases). The V end lost 0 bases, the J end lost 6 bases, and 11 bases lay between the germline ends. Germline CDR1 and CDR2: LGHNA and YSLEER. The CDR3 consists of 14 residues. For the CDR3, the DNA is TGCGCCAGCAGCCAAGATCGGGGGAAAGCTGAAGCTTTCTTT. This sequence encodes CASSQDRGKAEAFF.

This clonotype was counted a few times. The chain carries TRBV12-3 or TRBV12-4 and TRBJ1-2; 12 bases match TRBD1. CDR3 length: 18 residues. The V and J ends lost 6 bases and 1 base, in that order; junction bases with no gene match: 12. The CDR3 is CASRGGQGATVNNYGYTF. Here the CDR3 DNA reads TGTGCCAGCAGAGGGGGACAGGGGGCGACCGTAAATAACTATGGCTACACCTTC.

J is TRBJ1-2 and V is TRBV6-2 or TRBV6-3; 7 bases are shared with TRBD1. This CDR3 comprises 13 residues. Germline loops: CDR1 MNHEY, CDR2 SVGEGT. J was trimmed by 5 bases and V by 9 bases; bases with no gene match: 9. DNA for the CDR3: TGTGCCAGTTCGGCAGGGGGACGTTATGGCTACACCTTC. As protein: CASSAGGRYGYTF.

CDR3 sequence: CASSSGVSGRRHEQFF. CDR3 coding DNA: TGTGCCAGCAGTTCAGGGGTTAGCGGGAGGAGGCATGAGCAGTTCTTC. The chain couples TRBV27 to TRBJ2-1, with TRBD2 matching 10 bases. The trim removed 4 bases at V and 8 bases at J, leaving 11 bases unmatched. Germline values: CDR1 MNHEY, CDR2 SMNVEV (reference sequence). The length of the CDR3 is 16 residues.

This clonotype occurred many times. The chain uses TRBV4-3 and TRBJ2-7; D is ambiguous. The CDR3 consists of 14 residues. V was clipped by 0 bases and J by 2 bases, with 8 bases between them. Germline lookup yields CDR1 LGHNA and CDR2 YSLEER. The CDR3 region is CASSQDVKTYEQYF. Written as DNA, the CDR3 is TGCGCCAGCAGCCAAGATGTCAAGACCTACGAGCAGTACTTC.

The J gene is TRBJ2-7, the V gene TRBV5-1; 9 nucleotides agree with TRBD1. This CDR3 comprises 14 residues. The junction had 8 bases not matched to a gene; V was cut back by 4 bases and J by 6 bases. Germline V gives CDR1 SGHRS, CDR2 YFSETQ. CDR3 amino acids: CASSRGQGKGEQYF. CDR3 nucleotide sequence: TGCGCCAGCAGCCGCGGACAGGGGAAAGGCGAGCAGTACTTC.

A few counts support this clonotype. CDR3 region: CASSQDREPEFYEQYF. In nucleotides, the CDR3 is TGTGCCAGCAGCCAAGATCGGGAGCCCGAGTTTTACGAGCAGTACTTC. The chain is built from TRBV14 and TRBJ2-7, with D possibly matching TRBD2 (6 bases). The length of the CDR3 is 16 residues. Germline V gene lookup returns CDR1 SGHDN and CDR2 FVKESK. V lost 0 bases, J lost 4 bases, and 16 bases lay in between.

The sample holds a few counts of this clonotype. The rearrangement joins TRBV29-1 to TRBJ2-7, with 7 bases fitting TRBD1. V dropped 6 bases and J dropped 3; count of bases not matched to a gene: 8. CDR3 length: 13 amino acids. Looked up from germline, CDR1 is SQVTM and CDR2 is ANQGSEA. The DNA of the CDR3 is TGCAGCGTAGTACAGGGGACCCGCTACGAGCAGTACTTC. Translating gives CSVVQGTRYEQYF.

This chain uses TRBV28 with TRBJ2-3; 7 positions match TRBD2. Trimming took 6 bases from V and 2 from J; bases not matched to a gene: 8. Germline V gene lookup returns CDR1 MDHEN and CDR2 SYDVKM. The CDR3 consists of 15 residues. Here the CDR3 DNA reads TGTGCCAGCAGGAGCCCGGGGGGACCCACAGATACGCAGTATTTT. Protein product: CASRSPGGPTDTQYF.

This clonotype was seen a few times. V is TRBV21-1 and J is TRBJ2-7; the D call of TRBD2 is as the table states it, not checked on the DNA. TRBV21-1 represents a pseudogene. This CDR3 spans 16 amino acids. The CDR3 loop reads CASRKERASGRYEQYF. CDR3 nucleotide sequence: TGTGCCAGCAGAAAAGAAAGGGCTAGCGGGAGGTACGAGCAGTACTTC.

This clonotype was seen a single time. The rearrangement joins TRBV20-1 to TRBJ2-4; D call uncertain. Germline CDR1 and CDR2: DFQATT and SNEGSKA (reference sequence). The germline V and J ends were trimmed by 6 bases and 12 bases, with 15 bases remaining between them. The CDR3 is made up of 11 amino acids. For the CDR3, the DNA is TGCAGTGCCCCCCGGGCCTCCCCTCAGTACTTC. This sequence encodes CSAPRASPQYF.

This chain uses TRBV12-5 with TRBJ2-1; TRBD2 might be the D (5 bases). The CDR3 contains 17 residues. V was trimmed by 0 bases and J by 0 bases, leaving 12 bases between them. Germline V lookup: CDR1 LGHNT, CDR2 FRNRAP. The CDR3 protein is CASGLVGGRSSYNEQFF. The CDR3 region has the DNA TGTGCTAGTGGTTTGGTGGGCGGGCGGAGCTCCTACAATGAGCAGTTCTTC.

This clonotype has just a few counts. V is TRBV29-1 and J is TRBJ1-4, with a tentative D call TRBD1 (6 bases). The CDR3 is 14 residues long. Germline CDR1 SQVTM, CDR2 ANQGSEA. The ends were cut back, 6 bases at V and 0 bases at J, with 11 bases in the middle. The CDR3: CSVAQGATNEKLFF. The CDR3 nucleotides read TGCAGCGTCGCACAGGGTGCAACTAATGAAAAACTGTTTTTT.

This clonotype has more than one count but fewer than ten. The chain combines TRBV20-1 with TRBJ1-2, with D perhaps matching TRBD1 (5 bases). Germline CDR1 and CDR2: DFQATT and SNEGSKA (reference sequence). The germline V and J ends were trimmed by 6 bases and 4 bases, with 18 bases remaining between them. The CDR3 has 14 residues. CDR3 amino acids: CSAETRDGSYGYTF. CDR3 sequence (DNA): TGCAGTGCCGAGACACGGGACGGCAGCTATGGCTACACCTTC.

This clonotype was seen only a few times. The V and J genes are TRBV20-1 and TRBJ1-1; D unresolved. This CDR3 comprises 14 residues. Deletions cut 0 bases from V and 1 base from J, with 9 bases between. Germline CDR1 and CDR2: DFQATT and SNEGSKA (reference sequence). CDR3 in amino acids: CSARDGRSNTEAFF. CDR3 nucleotide sequence: TGCAGTGCTAGAGACGGGAGATCGAACACTGAAGCTTTCTTT.

The chain carries TRBV20-1 and TRBJ2-2, with D tentatively TRBD2 (6 bases). CDR1 DFQATT and CDR2 SNEGSKA come from the germline V gene (reference sequence). Trimming removed 5 bases from V and 6 bases from J, with 19 bases in between. The CDR3 runs 15 residues. The CDR3 here is CSALNRDSVPGELFF. The CDR3 bases are TGCAGTGCTCTAAACCGGGACTCCGTTCCCGGGGAGCTGTTTTTT.

A single count supports this clonotype. Here the CDR3 reads CASSVTSGRPANTGELFF. The CDR3 nucleotides read TGTGCCAGCAGCGTGACTAGCGGGAGGCCAGCGAACACCGGGGAGCTGTTTTTT. The chain couples TRBV9 to TRBJ2-2; 13 bases map to TRBD2. The V and J ends lost 2 bases and 0 bases, in that order; junction bases with no gene match: 4. Germline V gene sequence: CDR1 SGDLS, CDR2 YYNGEE. The CDR3 contains 18 residues. Variable domain in full (rest from reference TRBV9 and TRBJ2-2): DSGVTQTPKHLITATGQRVTLRCSPRSGDLSVYWYQQSLDQGLQFLIQYYNGEERAKGNILERFSAQQFPDLHSELNLSSLELGDSALYFCASSVTSGRPANTGELFFGEGSRLTVL.

The rearrangement uses TRBV6-5 and TRBJ2-1; D may be TRBD1 (6 bases). Germline V gene sequence: CDR1 MNHEY, CDR2 SVGAGI. The CDR3 has 15 residues. Trimming took 5 bases from V and 3 from J, leaving 14 bases between them. CDR3 sequence reads: CASSSPDRNYNEQFF. The DNA for the CDR3 is TGTGCCAGCAGTAGCCCCGACAGGAACTACAATGAGCAGTTCTTC.